This TCR beta chain originates from a study of OX40 agonist ivuxolimab in advanced cancers. Sequencing used immunoSEQ multiplex PCR; TCRdb keeps in-frame clones, though not all of them. This table has tens of thousands of clones, around 83% appearing once. Germline CDR1 reads SGHRS; CDR2 reads YFSETQ. V dropped 7 bases and J dropped 2 bases, with 15 bases sitting between them. This CDR3 has 14 amino acids. A few counts support this clone. This sequence originates from an adult with an advanced solid tumor such as melanoma, head and neck, liver or kidney cancer. Material: CD4+ or CD8+ T cells sorted from blood, obtained in a trial of the OX40 agonist ivuxolimab. This chain joins TRBV5-1 and TRBJ2-5; D is ambiguous. The CDR3 loop is CASGLGQQQETQYF. CDR3 sequence (DNA): TGCGCCAGCGGGCTAGGGCAACAACAAGAGACCCAGTACTTC.